This T cell receptor beta chain appears in the sequencing data of a study of molecular identifiers for immune sequencing clone quantification. Study at large: Replicates partitioned RNA from around 18,000 or 91,000 naive CD8 cells into five parts, sequencing four.

TCRdb ran MiXCR on the PCR reads and lists one entry per CDR3 protein. The sample holds over 300,000 distinct CDR3 sequences, roughly 24% seen once. With 10%, 30% or 50% of RNA, 20,000 to 1,000,000 naive CD8 T cells were sequenced. This clonotype was seen a handful of times. The antigen is not known. Germline CDR1 and CDR2: SGHVS and FQNEAQ. The trim removed 5 bases at V and 4 bases at J, leaving 5 bases unmatched. CDR3 length equals 16 residues. Study-level findings and limits: Sharing of a barcode by identical TCR molecules could cause highly expanded clone sizes to be underestimated. Detecting spiked Jurkat TCR RNA from one cell among about a million naive cells was reportedly possible.

The rearrangement links TRBV7-8 to TRBJ2-3; 14 bases map to TRBD2. Input material: naive CD8+ T cells from blood, with Jurkat cell RNA spiked in. Subset: FACS-sorted CD8+CD4-CCR7+CD45RA+ naive T cells. The receptor's source is a human donor in good health. Some libraries in this study had Jurkat cell RNA spiked in. DNA for the CDR3: TGTGCCAGCAGCCTCAGACTAGCGGGGGGGGCAGATACGCAGTATTTT. Protein sequence: CASSLRLAGGADTQYF.